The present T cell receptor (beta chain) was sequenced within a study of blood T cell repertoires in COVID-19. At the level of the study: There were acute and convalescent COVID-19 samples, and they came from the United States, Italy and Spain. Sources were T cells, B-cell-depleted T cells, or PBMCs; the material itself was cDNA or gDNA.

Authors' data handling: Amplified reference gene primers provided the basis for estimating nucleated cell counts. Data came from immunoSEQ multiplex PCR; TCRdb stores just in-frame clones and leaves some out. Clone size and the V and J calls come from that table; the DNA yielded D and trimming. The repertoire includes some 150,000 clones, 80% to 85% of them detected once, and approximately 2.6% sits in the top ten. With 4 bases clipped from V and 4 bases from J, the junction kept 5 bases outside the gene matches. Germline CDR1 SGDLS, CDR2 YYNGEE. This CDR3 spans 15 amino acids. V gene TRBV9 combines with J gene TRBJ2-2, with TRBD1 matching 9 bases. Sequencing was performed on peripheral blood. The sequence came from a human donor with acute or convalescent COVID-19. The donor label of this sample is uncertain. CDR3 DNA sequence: TGTGCCAGCAGCAGCCGGACAGGGGTCACCGGGGAGCTGTTTTTT. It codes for CASSSRTGVTGELFF.